This TCR beta chain was found in a study of OX40 agonist ivuxolimab in advanced cancers. Study context: Patients were treated with intravenous ivuxolimab, dosed at 0.01 to 10 mg/kg and infused every 2 weeks. Notes on the study in general: Dosing at 0.1 to 3.0 mg/kg was accompanied by clonal expansion of CD4+ and CD8+ blood T cells by week 6. Expanded clones were, on average, more numerous in CD8+ T cells than in CD4+.

The germline V gene has CDR1 SGHRS and CDR2 YFSETQ. V lost 0 bases to trimming and J lost 0 bases, with 1 base between them. CDR3 length: 14 amino acids. A word on this clone: The antigen is not known.

Assay: immunoSEQ multiplex PCR; the TCRdb copy retains only in-frame clones and omits some. This table holds roughly 23,000 clones, less than 90% found once. The chain employs TRBV5-1 and TRBJ2-6; no clear D. Sample: CD4+ or CD8+ T cells sorted from blood, taken in a trial of the OX40 agonist ivuxolimab. The origin of this receptor is an adult with an advanced solid tumor such as melanoma, head and neck, liver or kidney cancer. The CDR3 loop is CASSLGSGANVLTF. CDR3 DNA: TGCGCCAGCAGCTTGGGCTCTGGGGCCAACGTCCTGACTTTC.